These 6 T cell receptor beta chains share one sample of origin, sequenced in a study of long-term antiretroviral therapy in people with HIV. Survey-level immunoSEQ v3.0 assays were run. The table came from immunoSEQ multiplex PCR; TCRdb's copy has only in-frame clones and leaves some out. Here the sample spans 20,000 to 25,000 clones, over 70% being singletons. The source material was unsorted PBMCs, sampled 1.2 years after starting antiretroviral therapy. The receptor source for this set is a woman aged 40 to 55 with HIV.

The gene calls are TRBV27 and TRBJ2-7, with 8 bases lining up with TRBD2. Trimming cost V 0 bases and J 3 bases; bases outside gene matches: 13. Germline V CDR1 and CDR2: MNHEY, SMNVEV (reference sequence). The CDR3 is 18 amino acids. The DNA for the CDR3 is TGTGCCAGCAGTTTATCGCTGGGCGGGCTAGCGGGCCTCTACGAGCAGTACTTC. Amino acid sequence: CASSLSLGGLAGLYEQYF.

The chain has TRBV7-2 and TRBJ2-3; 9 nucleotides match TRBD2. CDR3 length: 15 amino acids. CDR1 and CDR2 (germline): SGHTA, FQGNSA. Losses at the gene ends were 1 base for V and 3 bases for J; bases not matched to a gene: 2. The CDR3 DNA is TGTGCCAGCAGCTTAGGACTAGCGGAGACAGATACGCAGTATTTT. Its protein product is CASSLGLAETDTQYF.

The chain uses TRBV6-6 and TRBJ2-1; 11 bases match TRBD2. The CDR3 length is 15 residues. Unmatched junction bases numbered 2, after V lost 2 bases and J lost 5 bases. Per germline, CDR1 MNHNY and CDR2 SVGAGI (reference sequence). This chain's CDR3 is CASSYGTSGHNEQFF. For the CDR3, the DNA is TGTGCCAGCAGTTACGGGACTAGCGGCCACAATGAGCAGTTCTTC.

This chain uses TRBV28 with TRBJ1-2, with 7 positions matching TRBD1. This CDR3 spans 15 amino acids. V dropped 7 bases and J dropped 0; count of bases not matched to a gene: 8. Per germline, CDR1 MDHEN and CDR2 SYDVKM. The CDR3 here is CASTAGQRPNYGYTF. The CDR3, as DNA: TGTGCCAGCACCGCGGGACAGCGACCTAACTATGGCTACACCTTC.

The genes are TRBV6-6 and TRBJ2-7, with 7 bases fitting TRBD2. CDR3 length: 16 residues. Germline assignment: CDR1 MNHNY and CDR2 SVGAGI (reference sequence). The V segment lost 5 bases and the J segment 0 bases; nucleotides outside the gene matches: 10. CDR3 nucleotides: TGTGCCAGCAGTCACCCGGGGCGGGAGAACTCCTACGAGCAGTACTTC. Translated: CASSHPGRENSYEQYF.

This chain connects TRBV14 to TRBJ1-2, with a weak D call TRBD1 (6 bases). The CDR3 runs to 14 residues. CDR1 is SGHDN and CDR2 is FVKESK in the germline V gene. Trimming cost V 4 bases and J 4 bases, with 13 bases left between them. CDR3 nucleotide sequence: TGTGCCAGCAGCCTACAGGGTTGGGGCTATGGCTACACCTTC. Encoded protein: CASSLQGWGYGYTF.